The rows below give T cell receptor beta chains drawn from one sample of a study of blood T cell repertoires in COVID-19. Libraries were prepared by immunoSEQ multiplex PCR; TCRdb keeps only in-frame clonotypes and omits some of them. Among approximately 300,000 clones listed, almost 90% were seen once. Sequenced material: peripheral blood. The receptors were gathered from a woman aged 25 to 39 with COVID-19, enrolled during active disease. Both conserved end residues are part of each CDR3. D genes are given only for firm matches.

j_call: TRBJ1-4; d_call: TRBD1; v_call: TRBV28; cdr3_aa: CASSFQGAGEKLFF
j_call: TRBJ2-7; d_call: .; v_call: TRBV27; cdr3_aa: CASSLLLPTRYEQYF
j_call: TRBJ2-7; d_call: TRBD2; v_call: TRBV27; cdr3_aa: CASSGRGGQYEQYF
j_call: TRBJ2-3; d_call: .; v_call: TRBV6-1; cdr3_aa: CASSDGTGGPDTQYF
j_call: TRBJ2-1; d_call: TRBD2; v_call: TRBV11-1; cdr3_aa: CASSLAGGAGNEQFF
j_call: TRBJ2-7; d_call: .; v_call: TRBV11-2; cdr3_aa: CASSGAGPTYEQYF
j_call: TRBJ1-5; d_call: .; v_call: TRBV5-1; cdr3_aa: CASAADSNQPQHF
j_call: TRBJ1-5; d_call: TRBD1; v_call: TRBV6-6; cdr3_aa: CASSRPGQNSNQPQHF
j_call: TRBJ1-1; d_call: .; v_call: TRBV30; cdr3_aa: CAWSPPGNTEAFF
j_call: TRBJ1-3; d_call: .; v_call: TRBV5-5; cdr3_aa: CASSSGTANFGNTIYF
j_call: TRBJ2-2; d_call: TRBD1; v_call: TRBV6-5; cdr3_aa: CASSRGQSTGELFF
j_call: TRBJ1-5; d_call: TRBD1; v_call: TRBV6-5; cdr3_aa: CASRDRVSNQPQHF
j_call: TRBJ1-2; d_call: .; v_call: TRBV2; cdr3_aa: CASSEARQGSGYTF
j_call: TRBJ2-5; d_call: .; v_call: TRBV10-3; cdr3_aa: CATSPQAIQETQYF
j_call: TRBJ2-7; d_call: TRBD2; v_call: TRBV4-1; cdr3_aa: CASSQWTSGRAREQYF
j_call: TRBJ1-6; d_call: .; v_call: TRBV5-6; cdr3_aa: CASSELTNRNSPLHF
j_call: TRBJ2-7; d_call: TRBD1; v_call: TRBV7-2; cdr3_aa: CASSLVPPGGWTYEQYF
j_call: TRBJ2-7; d_call: TRBD2; v_call: TRBV7-2; cdr3_aa: CASSFLSGSGIYEQYF
j_call: TRBJ2-7; d_call: .; v_call: TRBV9; cdr3_aa: CASSVDVEGGGSYEQYF
j_call: TRBJ1-1; d_call: .; v_call: TRBV19; cdr3_aa: CASRYRDTEAFF
j_call: TRBJ2-7; d_call: .; v_call: TRBV21-1; cdr3_aa: CASSKGGGITYEQYF
j_call: TRBJ2-6; d_call: .; v_call: TRBV19; cdr3_aa: CASSPGSGANVLTF
j_call: TRBJ2-7; d_call: .; v_call: TRBV27; cdr3_aa: CASRTQGYEQYF
j_call: TRBJ1-1; d_call: TRBD1; v_call: TRBV19; cdr3_aa: CAGLGQENTEAFF
j_call: TRBJ1-5; d_call: .; v_call: TRBV28; cdr3_aa: CASSLFGDNQPQHF
j_call: TRBJ2-7; d_call: TRBD1; v_call: TRBV5-4; cdr3_aa: CASSLGQGAVGQYF
j_call: TRBJ2-7; d_call: .; v_call: TRBV3-1/TRBV3-2; cdr3_aa: CASRPHRVSTSYEQYF
j_call: TRBJ2-5; d_call: .; v_call: TRBV20-1; cdr3_aa: CSARPEETQYF
j_call: TRBJ2-1; d_call: .; v_call: TRBV18; cdr3_aa: CASSPGAGDEQFF
j_call: TRBJ2-3; d_call: .; v_call: TRBV7-2; cdr3_aa: CASSLETESDTQYF
j_call: TRBJ1-6; d_call: .; v_call: TRBV27; cdr3_aa: CASSLRSSYNSPLHF
j_call: TRBJ2-7; d_call: TRBD1; v_call: TRBV7-9; cdr3_aa: CASSLGQGTYEQYF
j_call: TRBJ1-6; d_call: TRBD1; v_call: TRBV6-5; cdr3_aa: CASRVPGQGNSPLHF
j_call: TRBJ2-7; d_call: .; v_call: TRBV29-1; cdr3_aa: CSVARDASSYEQYF
j_call: TRBJ2-6; d_call: .; v_call: TRBV28; cdr3_aa: CASSLGRGQWGSGANVLTF
j_call: TRBJ2-3; d_call: TRBD2; v_call: TRBV24-1; cdr3_aa: CATSDGREEFGTDTQYF
j_call: TRBJ2-6; d_call: TRBD2; v_call: TRBV28; cdr3_aa: CASTSPGGGPGANVLTF
j_call: TRBJ2-7; d_call: TRBD1; v_call: TRBV10-1; cdr3_aa: CAVPGTGSYEQYF
j_call: TRBJ2-3; d_call: TRBD2; v_call: TRBV7-2; cdr3_aa: CASSSGGRTDTQYF
j_call: TRBJ2-1; d_call: TRBD2; v_call: TRBV24-1; cdr3_aa: CATSDPLAGVYNEQFF
j_call: TRBJ1-3; d_call: .; v_call: TRBV6-7; cdr3_aa: CASSVGYSGNTIYF
j_call: TRBJ1-2; d_call: TRBD1; v_call: TRBV5-5; cdr3_aa: CASSTVLQGADGYTF
j_call: TRBJ1-5; d_call: TRBD1; v_call: TRBV5-5; cdr3_aa: CASSLAGTGSEHF